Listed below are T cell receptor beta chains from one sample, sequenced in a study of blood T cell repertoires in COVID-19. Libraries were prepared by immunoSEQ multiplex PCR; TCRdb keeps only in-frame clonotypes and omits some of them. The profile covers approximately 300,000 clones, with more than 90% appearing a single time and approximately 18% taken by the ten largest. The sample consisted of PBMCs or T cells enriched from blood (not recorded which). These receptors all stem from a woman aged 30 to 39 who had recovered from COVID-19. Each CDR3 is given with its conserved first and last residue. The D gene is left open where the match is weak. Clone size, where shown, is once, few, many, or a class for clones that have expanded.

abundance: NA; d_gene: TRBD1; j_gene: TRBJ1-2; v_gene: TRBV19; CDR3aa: CASSRRDRLNGYTF; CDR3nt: TGTGCCAGTAGTAGGAGGGACAGGTTGAATGGCTACACCTTC
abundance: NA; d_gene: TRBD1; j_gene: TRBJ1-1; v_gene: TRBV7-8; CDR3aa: CASSWSGGSSEAFF; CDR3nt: TGTGCCAGCAGCTGGTCAGGGGGCTCGAGTGAAGCTTTCTTT
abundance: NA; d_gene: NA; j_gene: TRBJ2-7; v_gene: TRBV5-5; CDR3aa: CASSLPGLDEQYF; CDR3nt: TGTGCCAGCAGCTTGCCAGGGTTGGACGAGCAGTACTTC
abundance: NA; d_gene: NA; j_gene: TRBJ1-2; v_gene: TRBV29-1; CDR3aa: CSVGPEAGYTF; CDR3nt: TGCAGCGTTGGCCCTGAAGCGGGCTACACCTTC
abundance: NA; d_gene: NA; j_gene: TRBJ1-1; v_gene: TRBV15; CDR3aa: CATSRFTGPRRDTEAFF; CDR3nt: TGTGCCACCAGCAGATTCACAGGGCCGCGTCGGGACACTGAAGCTTTCTTT
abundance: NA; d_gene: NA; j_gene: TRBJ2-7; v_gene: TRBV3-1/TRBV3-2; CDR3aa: CASSPSESQGQYF; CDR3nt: TGTGCCAGCAGCCCCTCGGAATCCCAGGGGCAGTACTTC
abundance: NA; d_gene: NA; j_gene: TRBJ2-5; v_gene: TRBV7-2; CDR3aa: CASSLVPDIIQETQYF; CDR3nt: TGTGCCAGCAGCTTAGTACCGGACATAATCCAAGAGACCCAGTACTTC
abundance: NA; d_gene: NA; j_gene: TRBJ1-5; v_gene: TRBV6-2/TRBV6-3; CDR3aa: CASSYRPGDQPQHF; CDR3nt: TGTGCCAGCAGTTATCGTCCAGGGGATCAGCCCCAGCATTTT
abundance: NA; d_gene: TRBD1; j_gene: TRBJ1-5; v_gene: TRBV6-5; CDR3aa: CASSLGQGTQPQHF; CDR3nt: TGTGCCAGCAGTTTGGGACAGGGTACTCAGCCCCAGCATTTT
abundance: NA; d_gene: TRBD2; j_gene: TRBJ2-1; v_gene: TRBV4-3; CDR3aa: CASSQEVASGGANEQFF; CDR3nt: TGCGCCAGCAGCCAAGAAGTGGCTAGCGGGGGGGCCAATGAGCAGTTCTTC
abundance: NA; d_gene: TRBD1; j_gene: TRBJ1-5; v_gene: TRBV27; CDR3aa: CASSLSSQGAGWGQPQHF; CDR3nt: TGTGCCAGCAGTTTATCGAGTCAGGGGGCGGGGTGGGGTCAGCCCCAGCATTTT
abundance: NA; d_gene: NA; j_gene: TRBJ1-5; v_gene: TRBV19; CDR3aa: CASSISYSNQPQHF; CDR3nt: TGTGCCAGTAGTATAAGCTATAGCAATCAGCCCCAGCATTTT
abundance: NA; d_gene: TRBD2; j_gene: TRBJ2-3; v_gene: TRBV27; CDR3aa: CASSLSQLAGAGDTQYF; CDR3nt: TGTGCCAGCAGTTTATCTCAACTAGCGGGAGCCGGAGATACGCAGTATTTT
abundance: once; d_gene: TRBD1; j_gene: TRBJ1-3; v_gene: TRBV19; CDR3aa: CASANRGLSGNTIYF; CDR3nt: TGTGCCAGTGCGAACAGGGGCCTCTCTGGAAACACCATATATTTT
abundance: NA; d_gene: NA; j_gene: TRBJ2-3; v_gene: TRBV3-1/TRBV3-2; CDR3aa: CASSQKGADTQYF; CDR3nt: TGTGCCAGCAGCCAAAAAGGGGCAGATACGCAGTATTTT
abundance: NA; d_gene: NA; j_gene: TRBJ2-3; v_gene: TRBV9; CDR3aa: CASNSGLRTDTQYF; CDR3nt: TGTGCCAGCAATTCCGGACTTAGAACAGATACGCAGTATTTT
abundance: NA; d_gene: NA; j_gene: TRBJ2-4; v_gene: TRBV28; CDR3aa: CASESGTLVKNIQYF; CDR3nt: TGTGCCAGCGAGTCGGGAACCCTAGTCAAAAACATTCAGTACTTC
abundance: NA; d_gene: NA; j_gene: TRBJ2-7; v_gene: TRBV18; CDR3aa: CASSPETYSYEQYF; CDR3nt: TGTGCCAGCTCACCGGAGACCTACTCCTACGAGCAGTACTTC
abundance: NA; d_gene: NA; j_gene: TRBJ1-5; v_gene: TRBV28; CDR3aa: CASSPRDRNNQPQHF; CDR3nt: TGTGCCAGCAGTCCCAGGGATCGGAACAATCAGCCCCAGCATTTT
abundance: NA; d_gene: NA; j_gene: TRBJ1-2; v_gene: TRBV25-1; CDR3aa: CASSERESIYGYTF; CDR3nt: TGTGCCAGCAGTGAACGCGAGAGCATCTATGGCTACACCTTC
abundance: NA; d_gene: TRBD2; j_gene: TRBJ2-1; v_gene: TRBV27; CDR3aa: CASSLAGGYSYNEQFF; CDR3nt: TGTGCCAGCAGTTTAGCGGGGGGCTACTCCTACAATGAGCAGTTCTTC
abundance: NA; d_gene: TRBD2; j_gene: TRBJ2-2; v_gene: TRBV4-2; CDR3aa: CASSQVTSGAGELFF; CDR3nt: TGTGCCAGCAGCCAAGTGACTAGCGGGGCCGGGGAGCTGTTTTTT
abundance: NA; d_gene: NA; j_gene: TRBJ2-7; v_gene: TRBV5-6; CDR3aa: CASSPNFYEQYF; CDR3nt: TGTGCCAGCAGCCCCAACTTCTACGAGCAGTACTTC
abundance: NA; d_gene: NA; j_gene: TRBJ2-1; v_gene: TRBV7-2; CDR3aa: CASSLATGASEQFF; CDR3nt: TGTGCCAGCAGCTTAGCGACGGGAGCGAGTGAGCAGTTCTTC
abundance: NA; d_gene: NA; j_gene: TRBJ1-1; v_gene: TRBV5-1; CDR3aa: CASSSLDQGPEAFF; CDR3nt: TGCGCCAGCAGCTCCCTAGACCAGGGTCCTGAAGCTTTCTTT
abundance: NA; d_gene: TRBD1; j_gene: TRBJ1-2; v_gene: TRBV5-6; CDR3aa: CASSSDGQGIYGYTF; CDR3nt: TGTGCCAGCAGCTCGGACGGACAGGGAATCTATGGCTACACCTTC
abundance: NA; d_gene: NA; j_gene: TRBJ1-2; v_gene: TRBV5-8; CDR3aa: CASSLQGNGYTF; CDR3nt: TGTGCCAGCAGCCTGCAGGGGAATGGCTACACCTTC
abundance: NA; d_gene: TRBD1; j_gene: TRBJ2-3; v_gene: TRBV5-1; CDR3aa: CASSLAQGADTQYF; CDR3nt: TGCGCCAGCAGCTTGGCCCAGGGGGCAGATACGCAGTATTTT
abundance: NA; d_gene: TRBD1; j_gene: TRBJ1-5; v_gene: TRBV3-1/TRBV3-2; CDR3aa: CASSQGRGHGQPQHF; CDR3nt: TGTGCCAGCAGCCAAGGAAGGGGGCACGGTCAGCCCCAGCATTTT
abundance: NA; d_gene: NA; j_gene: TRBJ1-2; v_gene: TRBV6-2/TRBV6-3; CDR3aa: CASSLGAGRFYGYTF; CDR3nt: TGTGCCAGCAGTCTTGGGGCAGGGCGCTTCTATGGCTACACCTTC
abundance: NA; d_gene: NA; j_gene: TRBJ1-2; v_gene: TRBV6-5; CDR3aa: CASSRTHDSGYTF; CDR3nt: TGTGCCAGCAGTCGGACTCATGACTCGGGCTACACCTTC
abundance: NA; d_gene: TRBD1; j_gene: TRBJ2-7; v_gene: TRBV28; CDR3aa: CASSLSGGDEQYF; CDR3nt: TGTGCCAGCAGTTTATCAGGGGGTGACGAGCAGTACTTC
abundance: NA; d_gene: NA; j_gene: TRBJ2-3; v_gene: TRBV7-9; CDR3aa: CASRAPGGSTDTQYF; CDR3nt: TGTGCCAGCAGGGCCCCAGGCGGGAGCACAGATACGCAGTATTTT
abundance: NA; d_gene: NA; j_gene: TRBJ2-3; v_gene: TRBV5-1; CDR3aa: CASSLGTYGTDTQYF; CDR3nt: TGCGCCAGCAGCTTGGGCACATATGGCACAGATACGCAGTATTTT
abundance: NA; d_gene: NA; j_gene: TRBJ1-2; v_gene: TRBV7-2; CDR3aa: CASSRGALGGYTF; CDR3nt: TGTGCCAGCAGCAGGGGCGCCTTGGGCGGCTACACCTTC
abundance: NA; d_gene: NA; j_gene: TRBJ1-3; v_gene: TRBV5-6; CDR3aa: CASSTYPRVGNTIYF; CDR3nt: TGTGCCAGCAGCACCTACCCCAGGGTTGGAAACACCATATATTTT
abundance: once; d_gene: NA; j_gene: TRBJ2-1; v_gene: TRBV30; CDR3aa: CAWSFMEYNEQFF; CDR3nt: TGTGCCTGGAGTTTCATGGAGTACAATGAGCAGTTCTTC
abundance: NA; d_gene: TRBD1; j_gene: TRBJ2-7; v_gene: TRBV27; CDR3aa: CASSRYRGPYEQYF; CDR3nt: TGTGCCAGCAGCCGCTACAGGGGGCCCTACGAGCAGTACTTC
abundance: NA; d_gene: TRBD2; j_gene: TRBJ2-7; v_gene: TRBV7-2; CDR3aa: CASSLVGTSGALGDEQYF; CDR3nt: TGTGCCAGCAGCTTAGTCGGGACTAGCGGAGCCCTGGGGGACGAGCAGTACTTC
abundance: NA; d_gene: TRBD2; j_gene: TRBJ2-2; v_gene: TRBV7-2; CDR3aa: CASSFKRGYTGELFF; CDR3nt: TGTGCCAGCAGCTTCAAGCGGGGATACACCGGGGAGCTGTTTTTT
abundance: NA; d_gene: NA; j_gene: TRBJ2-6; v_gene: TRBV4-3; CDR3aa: CASSQAYRRLTGFLSGANVLTF; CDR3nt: TGCGCCAGCAGCCAGGCTTACCGGCGGTTGACAGGTTTCCTCTCTGGGGCCAACGTCCTGACTTTC
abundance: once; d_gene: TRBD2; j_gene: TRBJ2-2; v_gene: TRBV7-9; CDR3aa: CAIDSGGTGELFF; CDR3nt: TGTGCCATCGACTCGGGGGGGACCGGGGAGCTGTTTTTT
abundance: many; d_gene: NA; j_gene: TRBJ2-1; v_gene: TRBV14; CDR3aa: CASSLHPLRGNDEQFF; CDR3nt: TGTGCCAGCAGCCTCCACCCCCTTCGAGGAAACGATGAGCAGTTCTTC
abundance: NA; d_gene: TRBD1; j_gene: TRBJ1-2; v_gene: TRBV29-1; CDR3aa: CSVATGGLGYGYTF; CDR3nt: TGCAGCGTTGCAACAGGGGGCTTAGGGTATGGCTACACCTTC
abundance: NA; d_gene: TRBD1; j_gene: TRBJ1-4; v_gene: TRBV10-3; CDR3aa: CAISDSGGVEKLFF; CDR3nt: TGTGCCATCAGTGACTCAGGGGGCGTTGAAAAACTGTTTTTT
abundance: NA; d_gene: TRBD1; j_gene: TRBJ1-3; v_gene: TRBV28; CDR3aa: CASSLWAGGAGNTIYF; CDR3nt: TGTGCCAGCAGTTTATGGGCAGGGGGTGCTGGAAACACCATATATTTT
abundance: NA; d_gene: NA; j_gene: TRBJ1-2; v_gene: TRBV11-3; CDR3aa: CASSRGANYGYTF; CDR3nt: TGTGCCAGCAGCCGGGGGGCTAACTATGGCTACACCTTC